The subject of this entry is one T cell receptor (beta chain). This CDR3 spans 16 amino acids. CDR1 is MGHRA, CDR2 YSYEKL, per germline. V lost 0 bases and J 4 bases, leaving 13 bases between the germline ends. Sequenced by immunoSEQ multiplex PCR; TCRdb stores in-frame clones only, minus some. The data show about 530,000 clones, around 79% seen once. This entry is derived from a study of shared clonotypes between healthy human individuals. The gene calls are TRBV4-1 and TRBJ1-3; perhaps TRBD1 as D (5 bases). The sequence was collected from a woman aged 40 to 50 in good health. Some clones in this sample may be carry-over from other donors' samples. Sequencing used PBMCs. CDR3 region: CASSQDPPGDGNTIYF. The CDR3 DNA reads as TGCGCCAGCAGCCAAGACCCCCCCGGGGACGGAAACACCATATATTTT.